This is a list of T cell receptor beta chains from one sample in a study of OX40 agonist ivuxolimab in advanced cancers. TCRdb's table, derived via immunoSEQ multiplex PCR, lists solely in-frame clones and lacks some. The data hold about 55,000 clones, with approximately 91% observed a single time. The sequenced sample was CD4+ or CD8+ T cells sorted from blood, obtained in a trial of the OX40 agonist ivuxolimab. These TCRs come from an adult with an advanced solid tumor such as melanoma, head and neck, liver or kidney cancer. The conserved cysteine and the conserved F or W are not part of the CDR3 here.

j_call v_call cdr3_aa
TRBJ2-7 TRBV9 ASSVAPGGQQQY
TRBJ2-5 TRBV6-5 ASTKDTVGTQY
TRBJ2-1 TRBV5-1 ASSQRTSGRLEQF
TRBJ1-4 TRBV5-1 ASSLVGQGDEKLF
TRBJ2-1 TRBV9 ASSPTRGQGADEQF
TRBJ2-7 TRBV2 ASGTWTGGYEQY
TRBJ2-1 TRBV9 ASSVELAQYNEQF
TRBJ1-5 TRBV10-1 ASSGGRGNNQPQH
TRBJ1-2 TRBV28 ASSLGGMKGYT
TRBJ2-6 TRBV7-3 ASSLSGLGSGANVLT
TRBJ2-7 TRBV9 ASSSRDGSYEQY
TRBJ1-2 TRBV7-9 ASSLAWGGGYT
TRBJ1-1 TRBV27 ASSLREGKNTEAF
TRBJ1-2 TRBV29-1 SVEKSGGYT
TRBJ2-1 TRBV30 AWSPGYNEQF
TRBJ2-5 TRBV14 ASSQARTYFQETQY
TRBJ2-7 TRBV5-1 ASSYNGRENEQY
TRBJ2-3 TRBV28 ASRNTDTQY
TRBJ2-5 TRBV5-1 ASSLAAAEETQY
TRBJ2-2 TRBV9 ASGRQGTSGELF
TRBJ2-1 TRBV2 ASSGTDEQF
TRBJ1-5 TRBV5-5 ASSSLGGGPNQPQH
TRBJ2-7 TRBV21-1 ASSGVLGVLYEQY
TRBJ1-1 TRBV11-2 ASSPRTGAAF
TRBJ2-7 TRBV11-2 ASSLDGHSYEQY
TRBJ2-1 TRBV6-5 ASSRGASSYNEQF
TRBJ2-1 TRBV5-1 ASSLDSGSRNEQF
TRBJ2-7 TRBV4-2 ASSRNDEQY
TRBJ1-3 TRBV7-9 ASSLERGRRSGNTIY
TRBJ1-2 TRBV4-1 ASSQPLTGDGRGYT
TRBJ2-3 TRBV2 ASQPGFLAGGPGLTDTQY
TRBJ2-1 TRBV5-4 ASSVFSGGAGSYNEQF
TRBJ2-7 TRBV11-2 ASSFEIVTEQY
TRBJ2-7 TRBV29-1 SVAPGLAGGPGEQY
TRBJ2-6 TRBV27 ASSLSPAGANVLT
TRBJ2-7 TRBV28 ASKGAQNSYEQY
TRBJ1-2 TRBV29-1 SVETRQGRVGYT
TRBJ2-7 TRBV2 ATRGQSYEQY
TRBJ2-5 TRBV7-6 ASSESSGRAYQETQY
TRBJ2-3 TRBV27 ASSSPASDTQY
TRBJ2-1 TRBV5-4 ASSFSILGDGGKF
TRBJ2-5 TRBV7-2 ASSLSGTALQETQY
. TRBV4-2 ASSQDQGVSYEQY
TRBJ1-4 TRBV7-9 ASSLRQVGGEKLF
TRBJ2-2 TRBV28 ASSPARTRNTGELF
TRBJ1-1 TRBV30 AWTLGNTEAF
TRBJ2-5 TRBV4-2 ASSPGTKKETQY
TRBJ1-4 TRBV7-9 ASRGLDEKLF
TRBJ2-3 TRBV7-9 ASRGDTSTDTQY
TRBJ2-7 TRBV18 ASSRPPSSYEQY
TRBJ2-5 TRBV11-3 ASSSPGRRETQY
TRBJ2-1 TRBV7-9 ASSPPTGIFSYNEQF
TRBJ1-4 TRBV5-1 ASSLEGEVKLF
TRBJ2-7 TRBV19 ASSIEHRGSSEQY